The table lists the clone carrying this TCR beta chain with many counts. The data originate from a study of regulatory T cells in long-lasting Graves disease. The CDR3 runs 14 residues. Germline CDR1 and CDR2: SGHVS and FQNEAQ. The V end was cut by 3 bases, the J end by 6 bases, with 12 bases between. Combining iRepertoire HTBI primers with Arm-PCR of CDR3 regions, the authors built TCR beta libraries. TCRdb reprocessed the multiplex PCR reads with MiXCR, giving one entry per CDR3 protein. The table shows approximately 540,000 distinct CDR3 sequences, with about 12% occurring only once. Time point noted: newly diagnosed GD, antithyroid drugs for less than 3 months. Generation of the TCR library employed RNA extracted from PBMCs. The same specimen was also included in a second study, on T cells in Graves' hyperthyroidism and ophthalmopathy. Turning to that study: No progression to ophthalmopathy during 18 months of follow-up defined stable disease. Orbital computed tomography and thyroid ultrasound, together with serum TRAb and thyroxine and clinical symptoms, were used for diagnoses. With the HTBI primer set, the TCR CDR3 went through a first round of RT-PCR.

The TCR sequence derives from a woman aged 25 to 39 with Graves disease. The specimen was peripheral blood mononuclear cells (PBMCs), collected at new diagnosis, from a patient treated with antithyroid drugs. The chain carries TRBV7-8 and TRBJ1-5; no definite D call. The CDR3 nucleotides are TGTGCCAGCAGCTTCGAAATGTTGGGTCAGCCCCAGCATTTT. Translating gives CASSFEMLGQPQHF.